This T cell receptor (beta chain) was captured by sequencing in a study of radiotherapy plus CTLA-4 blockade in lung cancer (dated by TCRdb to 2016 to 2019). About the study as a whole: Objective responses occurred in approximately 19% of enrolled patients, and less than 35% achieved disease control. Findings and caveats that apply to the study as a whole: The strongest predictors of response were reported to be early dynamic shifts in blood T cell clones along with a rise in serum interferon-beta following radiation. After treatment with radiotherapy and ipilimumab, TCR clones that originated in tumors expanded in peripheral blood.

For this clone: Its target antigen remains unknown. No qualities accompany the bases; no much larger clone lies one base away.

The protocol used for the library was the immunoSEQ multiplex PCR assay. Sourced from immuneACCESS, this table was stored by TCRdb with only in-frame sequences that have V and J called. A share of the clones is absent; for the studies checked, an unresolved V gene accounts for under half, and the remainder has no known explanation. The sample contains around 100,000 clones, 65% to 75% of them found a single time. The ten most abundant clones make up about 3% of the sample. V and J lose 3 bases and 7 bases, and a span of 13 bases separates them. Inclusive of the bounding cysteine and phenylalanine, the CDR3 is 15 residues long. CDR3 DNA is the only sequence kept; it has 45 bases, read in frame from the first base. CDR1 and CDR2, per the germline V gene, are SGHTA and FQGNSA. In this study, focal radiation therapy paired with CTLA-4 blockade (ipilimumab) was tested in patients who had chemo-refractory metastatic non-small-cell lung cancer.

This TCR derives from a human donor with non-small cell lung cancer who had a partial response to radiotherapy plus ipilimumab. Some clones in this sample may be carry-over from other donors' samples. The starting material was peripheral blood, obtained from a patient treated with radiotherapy plus ipilimumab. The sequence is built from TRBV7-2 and TRBJ1-6; a tentative D call is TRBD1 (6 bases match). The nucleotide sequence reads TGTGCCAGCAGCTTTGACAGGACGAGGAATTCACCCCTCCACTTT. Its translation is CASSFDRTRNSPLHF.